Below, 23 T cell receptor beta chains from the same sample are listed, as sequenced in a study of T cells in Graves' hyperthyroidism and ophthalmopathy. There were TCR beta CDR3 regions amplified from RNA transcripts. First-round RT-PCR of the TCR CDR3 relied on the HTBI primer set. In TCRdb, the multiplex PCR reads were re-called with MiXCR into one record per CDR3 protein. The sample has approximately 98,000 distinct CDR3 sequences; about 37% are singletons. The sample was peripheral blood or thyroid tissue (not recorded which). These receptors all come from a woman aged 30 to 39 with Graves' hyperthyroidism.

This clonotype has a count of ten or more. The gene calls are TRBV6-6 and TRBJ2-7; D uncertain. CDR3 size: 12 residues. V gave up 4 bases and J gave up 2 bases, with 6 bases separating them. The germline CDR1 and CDR2 sequences are MNHNY and SVGAGI (reference sequence). CDR3 DNA: TGTGCCAGCAGTTGGAACACCTACGAGCAGTACTTC. The encoded protein is CASSWNTYEQYF.

The V gene is TRBV12-3 or TRBV12-4, the J gene TRBJ2-7; D uncertain. V was shortened by 0 bases and J by 2 bases, with 8 bases between the two germline ends. The CDR3 is 14 amino acids. The CDR3 DNA sequence: TGTGCCAGCAGTTTAGCGGTAGGCACCTACGAGCAGTACTTC. The encoded protein is CASSLAVGTYEQYF.

CDR3 sequence (DNA): TGTGCCAGCAACCGGGACAATGATCAGCCCCAGCATTTT. It codes for CASNRDNDQPQHF. The V call is TRBV28, the J call TRBJ1-5, with a weak D call TRBD1 (6 bases). The CDR3 length is 13 residues. The ends were cut back, 7 bases at V and 5 bases at J, with 12 bases in the middle. From germline, CDR1 is MDHEN and CDR2 SYDVKM.

The rearrangement joins TRBV29-1 to TRBJ1-2; D not resolved. Germline-derived CDR1 and CDR2 are SQVTM and ANQGSEA. There are 9 residues in the CDR3. Trimming stripped 8 bases from V and 0 bases from J, with 1 base between. DNA of the CDR3: TGCAGCACTAACTATGGCTACACCTTC. It translates to CSTNYGYTF.

The chain links TRBV2 to TRBJ2-7, with 11 bases that match TRBD1. The CDR3 consists of 15 residues. CDR1 is SNHLY and CDR2 is FYNNEI in the germline V gene. V lost 6 bases and J lost 5; bases outside the gene matches: 9. CDR3 region: CASSVGQGARNEQYF. In nucleotides, the CDR3 is TGTGCCAGCAGCGTAGGACAGGGGGCTAGGAACGAGCAGTACTTC.

This clonotype was observed at least ten times. This chain joins TRBV12-3 or TRBV12-4 and TRBJ2-5, with D possibly called TRBD1 or TRBD2 (5 bases each). CDR3 length equals 15 residues. Between the trimmed V and J ends, which lost 4 bases and 1 base, there was a span of 13 bases. The CDR3 reads CASSSEGPIQETQYF. In DNA form, the CDR3 reads TGTGCCAGCAGTTCCGAGGGACCCATCCAAGAGACCCAGTACTTC.

This chain connects TRBV7-2 to TRBJ2-7; the match to TRBD2 covers 13 bases. Trimming at V came to 5 bases and at J to 6 bases, leaving 7 bases not matched to a gene. The CDR3 sequence is 15 residues long. CDR1 and CDR2 from the germline V gene are SGHTA and FQGNSA. CDR3 nucleotide sequence: TGTGCCAGCAGCCACGGACTAGCGGGAGAGGGCGAGCAGTACTTC. This gives the protein CASSHGLAGEGEQYF.

Many counts were recorded for this clonotype. The rearrangement links TRBV12-3 or TRBV12-4 to TRBJ1-5, with D perhaps matching TRBD1 (5 bases). This CDR3 is 14 amino acids long. V was shortened by 1 base and J by 2 bases, with 6 bases between the two germline ends. In DNA form, the CDR3 reads TGTGCCAGCAGTTTAGTACAGGGCAATCAGCCCCAGCATTTT. It yields the protein CASSLVQGNQPQHF.

J is TRBJ1-3 and V is TRBV7-8; TRBD1 is a possible D gene (5 bases). Trimming pared 5 bases from V and 4 bases from J, leaving 15 bases between. Germline V CDR1 and CDR2: SGHVS, FQNEAQ. The CDR3 has 15 residues. The CDR3 DNA reads as TGTGCCAGCAGCCCTCCGGGGCGAGGGGGAAACACCATATATTTT. Translation gives CASSPPGRGGNTIYF.

The table lists this clonotype with many counts. The chain carries TRBV19 and TRBJ2-3; 9 nucleotides line up with TRBD2. The CDR3 consists of 12 residues. After removal of 6 bases from V and 5 bases from J, the junction contained 0 bases not matched to a gene. CDR1 is LNHDA, CDR2 SQIVND, per germline (reference sequence). The CDR3: CASRLAGDTQYF. The CDR3 nucleotides read TGTGCCAGTAGACTAGCGGGAGATACGCAGTATTTT.

The rearrangement uses TRBV20-1 and TRBJ2-5; D is unresolved. The CDR3 is 10 residues long. Germline CDR1 DFQATT, CDR2 SNEGSKA (reference sequence). The V and J ends lost 3 bases and 4 bases respectively, with 3 bases between them. CDR3 bases: TGCAGTGCTAGGCGAGAGACCCAGTACTTC. Protein sequence: CSARRETQYF.

J is TRBJ2-3 and V is TRBV25-1; 14 nucleotides align to TRBD2. Germline V gene lookup returns CDR1 MGHDK and CDR2 SYGVNS. The J segment lost 1 base and the V segment lost 5 bases, leaving 11 bases of the junction unmatched. CDR3 length: 19 residues. The DNA for the CDR3 is TGTGCCAGCAGTCCTCCTGGACTAGCGGGAGGCCTCGGCACAGATACGCAGTATTTT. Protein: CASSPPGLAGGLGTDTQYF.

This clonotype has a count of ten or more. The chain recombines TRBV20-1 with TRBJ2-3; 12 bases match TRBD2. Per the germline V gene, CDR1 is DFQATT and CDR2 is SNEGSKA (reference sequence). Losses at the gene ends were 2 bases for V and 0 bases for J; bases not matched to a gene: 6. The CDR3 is 17 amino acids. The CDR3 loop is CSARWTSGTWSTDTQYF. The CDR3 DNA sequence: TGCAGTGCTAGATGGACTAGCGGGACCTGGAGCACAGATACGCAGTATTTT.

This clonotype has a count of ten or more. The chain links TRBV5-1 to TRBJ1-1; possible D gene TRBD1, 6 bases. Germline CDR1 and CDR2: SGHRS and YFSETQ. V was clipped by 4 bases and J by 5 bases, with 15 bases between them. There are 14 residues in the CDR3. CDR3 protein: CASSPSTGKTEAFF. The DNA of the CDR3 is TGCGCCAGCAGCCCTAGTACAGGGAAAACTGAAGCTTTCTTT.

This chain connects TRBV7-3 to TRBJ1-3; a weak D match, TRBD1 (6 bases). CDR1 SGHTA and CDR2 FQGTGA come from the germline V gene. V was shortened by 1 base and J by 1 base, with 17 bases between the two germline ends. This CDR3 region has 18 residues. CDR3 nucleotides: TGTGCCAGCAGCTTAAGGCAGGGGAGGTATTTGTCTGGAAACACCATATATTTT. Amino acids: CASSLRQGRYLSGNTIYF.

In this sample, this clonotype turned up many times. This chain joins TRBV10-1 and TRBJ1-1; D not resolved. Germline CDR1 WNHNN, CDR2 SYGVQD (reference sequence). This CDR3 comprises 11 residues. Trimming took off 8 bases at V and 9 bases at J, with 13 bases between the two ends. DNA for the CDR3: TGCGCCAGCTCCACAGCGTTAAAAGCTTTCTTT. Amino acid sequence: CASSTALKAFF.

In this sample, this clonotype turned up many times. The rearrangement joins TRBV5-1 to TRBJ1-1; D possibly corresponds to TRBD1 (5 bases). Germline V gene sequence: CDR1 SGHRS, CDR2 YFSETQ. The V gene lost 0 bases and the J gene lost 2 bases, with 8 bases spanning the gap. This CDR3 has 14 residues. DNA for the CDR3: TGCGCCAGCAGCTTGGTGGGGCTTAACACTGAAGCTTTCTTT. Residues: CASSLVGLNTEAFF.

In the case of this clonotype: Relative to the germline gene, one junction end is altered; a read error may explain this. V usage is TRBV7-8 and J usage is TRBJ2-2, with a possible D match to TRBD1 (6 bases). The CDR3 length is 8 residues. CDR1 is SGHVS and CDR2 is FQNEAQ in the germline V gene. CDR3 DNA sequence: TGTGCCAGCAGGCCGACAGGCTTT. Amino acids: CASRPTGF.

The chain uses TRBV4-3 and TRBJ2-5; 7 nucleotides agree with TRBD1. Germline lookup yields CDR1 LGHNA and CDR2 YSLEER. Unmatched junction bases numbered 3, after V lost 4 bases and J lost 7 bases. The CDR3 consists of 12 residues. CDR3 protein: CASSLRQGTQYF. CDR3 nucleotides: TGCGCCAGCAGCCTCAGACAGGGGACCCAGTACTTC.

This clonotype came up once. The chain joins TRBV6-1 to TRBJ2-7; no definite D call. The V end was cut by 11 bases, the J end by 2 bases, with 16 bases between. The CDR3 extends over 13 amino acids. The germline CDR1 and CDR2 sequences are MNHNS and SASEGT. CDR3 bases: TGTGCCGGCATACCGAGCGTGGCCTACGAGCAGTACTTC. Translating it yields CAGIPSVAYEQYF.

This clonotype has at least ten counts. The V gene is TRBV10-1, the J gene TRBJ1-1; D is possibly TRBD1 (5 bases). The V gene's germline CDR1 is WNHNN and CDR2 SYGVQD (reference sequence). V lost 6 bases to trimming and J lost 8 bases, with 13 bases between them. CDR3 length: 12 residues. CDR3 amino acids: CASSPDRTEAFF. DNA of the CDR3: TGCGCCAGCAGCCCCGACAGAACCGAAGCTTTCTTT.

A few counts support this clonotype. V and J are TRBV28 and TRBJ2-2; 12 bases match TRBD2. CDR3 size: 17 residues. CDR1 MDHEN and CDR2 SYDVKM come from the germline V gene. The ends lost 5 bases at V and 4 bases at J; junction bases unmatched: 8. This CDR3 reads CASSSLLAGGSTGELFF. CDR3 DNA sequence: TGTGCCAGCAGTAGTCTTCTAGCGGGAGGGAGCACCGGGGAGCTGTTTTTT.

This clonotype was recorded at least ten times. This chain connects TRBV13 to TRBJ1-2, with D maybe TRBD1 (6 bases). The CDR3 is made up of 13 amino acids. The V gene's germline CDR1 is PRHDT and CDR2 FYEKMQ (reference sequence). V was cut by 5 bases and J by 4 bases, with 11 bases left in between. CDR3 nucleotide sequence: TGTGCCAGCAGCCGGGGACAACCCTATGGCTACACCTTC. Amino acid sequence: CASSRGQPYGYTF.